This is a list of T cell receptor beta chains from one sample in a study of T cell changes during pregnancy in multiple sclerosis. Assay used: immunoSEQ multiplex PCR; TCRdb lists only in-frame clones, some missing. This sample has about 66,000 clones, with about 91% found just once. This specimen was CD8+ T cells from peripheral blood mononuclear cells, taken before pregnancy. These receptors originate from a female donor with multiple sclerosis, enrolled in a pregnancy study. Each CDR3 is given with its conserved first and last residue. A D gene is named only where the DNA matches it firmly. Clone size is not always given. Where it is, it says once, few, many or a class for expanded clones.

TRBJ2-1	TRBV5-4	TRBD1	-	CASSSTGLDEQFF	TGTGCCAGCAGCTCGACAGGGTTGGATGAGCAGTTCTTC
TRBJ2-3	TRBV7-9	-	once	CASSLVASGTDTQYF	TGTGCCAGCAGCTTAGTGGCCAGCGGCACAGATACGCAGTATTTT
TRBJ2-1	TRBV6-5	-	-	CASRMYQGDEQFF	TGTGCCAGCAGAATGTACCAAGGGGATGAGCAGTTCTTC
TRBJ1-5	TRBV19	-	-	CASSFGAQPQHF	TGTGCCAGTAGTTTCGGTGCTCAGCCCCAGCATTTT
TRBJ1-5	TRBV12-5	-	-	CASDPEGPFMPQHF	TGTGCTAGTGACCCAGAGGGCCCGTTTATGCCCCAGCATTTT
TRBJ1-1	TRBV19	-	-	CASSISSAGRKNTEAFF	TGTGCCAGTAGTATCTCGAGTGCGGGACGTAAGAACACTGAAGCTTTCTTT
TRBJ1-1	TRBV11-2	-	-	CASSLDRGAITEAFF	TGTGCCAGCAGCTTAGATCGGGGGGCGATCACTGAAGCTTTCTTT
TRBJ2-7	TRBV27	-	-	CASSLSNWAGEQYF	TGTGCCAGCAGTTTATCTAATTGGGCGGGCGAGCAGTACTTC
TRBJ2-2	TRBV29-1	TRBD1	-	CSVETGQLNTGELFF	TGCAGCGTTGAAACGGGACAGCTGAACACCGGGGAGCTGTTTTTT
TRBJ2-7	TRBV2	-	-	CASSEGQRLSYEQYF	TGTGCCAGCAGTGAAGGGCAGCGCCTCTCCTACGAGCAGTACTTC
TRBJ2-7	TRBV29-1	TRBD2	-	CSVYSGEPYEQYF	TGCAGCGTTTATAGCGGGGAGCCCTACGAGCAGTACTTC
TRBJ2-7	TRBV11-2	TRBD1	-	CASSLGGQVDEQYF	TGTGCCAGCAGCTTAGGGGGACAGGTCGACGAGCAGTACTTC
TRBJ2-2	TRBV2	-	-	CATGGRAGELFF	TGTGCCACCGGGGGTAGGGCCGGGGAGCTGTTTTTT
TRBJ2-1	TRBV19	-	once	CASSKTGWGEQFF	TGTGCCAGTAGTAAGACGGGGTGGGGTGAGCAGTTCTTC
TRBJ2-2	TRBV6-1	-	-	CASSETGTGELFF	TGTGCCAGCAGTGAAACCGGGACAGGGGAGCTGTTTTTT
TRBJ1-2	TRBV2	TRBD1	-	CASSGTGANYGYTF	TGTGCCAGCAGCGGGACAGGGGCTAACTATGGCTACACCTTC
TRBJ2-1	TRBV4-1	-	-	CASSQAPGERSYNEQFF	TGCGCCAGCAGCCAAGCCCCCGGGGAACGATCCTACAATGAGCAGTTCTTC
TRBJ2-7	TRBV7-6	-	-	CASSLIRVSEQYF	TGTGCCAGCAGCCTGATCAGGGTTTCCGAGCAGTACTTC
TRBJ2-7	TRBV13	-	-	CASSLLAGRDFYEQYF	TGTGCCAGCAGCTTATTGGCCGGACGGGACTTCTACGAGCAGTACTTC
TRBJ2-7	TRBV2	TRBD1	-	CASTQPETGSFPGYEQYF	TGTGCCAGCACCCAACCGGAGACAGGGTCTTTTCCTGGCTACGAGCAGTACTTC
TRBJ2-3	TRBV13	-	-	CASTEPGGDTQYF	TGTGCCAGCACCGAGCCCGGCGGGGATACGCAGTATTTT
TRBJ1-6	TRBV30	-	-	CACNQGDHSPLHF	TGTGCCTGCAATCAGGGTGATCATTCACCCCTCCACTTT
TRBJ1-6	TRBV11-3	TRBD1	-	CASSLQVTRGPSYNSPLHF	TGTGCCAGCAGCCTACAGGTCACCAGGGGGCCTTCCTATAATTCACCCCTCCACTTT
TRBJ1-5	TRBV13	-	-	CASSLGRGDLGNQPQHF	TGTGCCAGCAGCCTGGGGCGGGGGGACCTCGGCAATCAGCCCCAGCATTTT
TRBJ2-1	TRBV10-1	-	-	CASSVAPWNEQFF	TGCGCCAGCAGTGTAGCGCCGTGGAATGAGCAGTTCTTC
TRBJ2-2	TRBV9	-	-	CASSPLSIGSSGWELFF	TGTGCCAGCAGCCCCCTCTCGATAGGCAGTTCAGGGTGGGAGCTGTTTTTT
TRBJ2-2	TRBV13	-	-	CASTAGRGQNTGELFF	TGTGCCAGCACCGCAGGGCGGGGGCAGAACACCGGGGAGCTGTTTTTT
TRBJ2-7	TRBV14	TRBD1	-	CASSQGQAIYEQYF	TGTGCCAGCAGCCAGGGACAGGCGATCTACGAGCAGTACTTC
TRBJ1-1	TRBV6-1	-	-	CASSATGTGTEAFF	TGTGCCAGCAGCGCTACAGGGACGGGGACTGAAGCTTTCTTT
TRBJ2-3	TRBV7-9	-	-	CASSWATDTQYF	TGTGCCAGCAGCTGGGCTACAGATACGCAGTATTTT
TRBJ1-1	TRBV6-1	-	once	CASSERGTEAFF	TGTGCCAGCAGTGAAAGGGGAACTGAAGCTTTCTTT
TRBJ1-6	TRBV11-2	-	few	CASSLDLSPLHF	TGTGCCAGCAGCTTAGATCTTTCACCCCTCCACTTT
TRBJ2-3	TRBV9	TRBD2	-	CASSLSGKTDTQYF	TGTGCCAGCAGCCTGAGCGGGAAAACAGATACGCAGTATTTT
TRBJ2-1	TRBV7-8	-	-	CASSLGGWDEQFF	TGTGCCAGCAGCTTAGGAGGGTGGGATGAGCAGTTCTTC
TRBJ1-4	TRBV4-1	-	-	CASSQYLETTNEKLFF	TGCGCCAGCAGCCAATATCTAGAAACAACTAATGAAAAACTGTTTTTT
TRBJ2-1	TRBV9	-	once	CASSGSNEQFF	TGTGCCAGCAGCGGCAGCAATGAGCAGTTCTTC
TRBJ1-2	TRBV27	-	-	CASSLSTGGGNGYTF	TGTGCCAGCAGTTTATCGACCGGGGGAGGAAATGGCTACACCTTC
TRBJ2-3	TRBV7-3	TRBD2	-	CASSLAGGPTDTQYF	TGTGCCAGCAGCTTGGCGGGGGGGCCCACAGATACGCAGTATTTT
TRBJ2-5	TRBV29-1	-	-	CSVEGDILGQETQYF	TGCAGCGTTGAAGGGGATATACTAGGACAAGAGACCCAGTACTTC
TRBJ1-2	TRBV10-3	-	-	CAISEAPGGYGYTF	TGTGCCATCAGTGAGGCTCCGGGAGGTTATGGCTACACCTTC
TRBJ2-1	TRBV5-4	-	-	CASSLAAGAAIGDEQFF	TGTGCCAGCAGCTTGGCGGCGGGGGCCGCAATAGGCGATGAGCAGTTCTTC
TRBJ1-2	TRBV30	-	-	CAWRHRGYGYTF	TGTGCCTGGAGGCACCGGGGCTATGGCTACACCTTC
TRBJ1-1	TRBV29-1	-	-	CSVDDGVTEAFF	TGCAGCGTTGATGACGGAGTCACTGAAGCTTTCTTT
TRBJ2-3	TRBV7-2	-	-	CASSLTPTDTQYF	TGTGCCAGCAGCTTGACACCCACAGATACGCAGTATTTT
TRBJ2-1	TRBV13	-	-	CASSLGFTTGKAYNEQFF	TGTGCCAGCAGCTTAGGCTTCACTACAGGGAAAGCCTACAATGAGCAGTTCTTC
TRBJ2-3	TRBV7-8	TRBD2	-	CASSTRGEDTQYF	TGTGCCAGCAGCACACGGGGGGAAGATACGCAGTATTTT